Shown below are 16 T cell receptor beta chains from a single sample sequenced in a study of identical twins. TCRdb passed the 5' RACE reads through MiXCR, listing each CDR3 protein once. This sample has roughly 540,000 distinct CDR3 sequences, with less than 25% found just once. This sample also appeared in a second study, on T cells expressing NK-cell markers.

Sequenced material: CD4+ T cells sorted from blood. These receptors all come from a woman between 18 and 29 years old in good health.

The chain links TRBV7-3 to TRBJ2-5, with D tentatively TRBD2 (6 bases). Germline V gives CDR1 SGHTA, CDR2 FQGTGA. Between the trimmed V and J ends, which lost 3 bases and 4 bases, there was a span of 18 bases. The CDR3 extends over 16 amino acids. The CDR3 bases are TGTGCCAGCAGCTTGCCGACTAGAAGGCGGGGAGAGACCCAGTACTTC. Protein product: CASSLPTRRRGETQYF. The full variable domain, in which reference TRBV7-3 and TRBJ2-5 provide the parts outside the CDR3, is GAGVSQTPSNKVTEKGKYVELRCDPISGHTALYWYRQSLGQGPEFLIYFQGTGAADDSGLPNDRFFAVRPEGSVSTLKIQRTERGDSAVYLCASSLPTRRRGETQYFGPGTRLLVL.

This clonotype occurred a few times. The CDR3 DNA reads TGCAGTGCTCGTAGCTCTGGGGCCAACGTCCTGACTTTC. This translates into CSARSSGANVLTF. The chain uses TRBV20-1 and TRBJ2-6; D is ambiguous. The germline V gene encodes CDR1 DFQATT and CDR2 SNEGSKA (reference sequence). CDR3 length equals 13 residues. Trimming pared 5 bases from V and 0 bases from J, leaving 5 bases between.

In this sample, this clonotype turned up a few times. The chain recombines TRBV2 with TRBJ2-2; D uncertain. CDR1 and CDR2 from the germline V gene are SNHLY and FYNNEI. V was clipped by 6 bases and J by 2 bases, with 13 bases between them. The CDR3 has 15 residues. CDR3 residues: CASRLQLTNTGELFF. CDR3 DNA: TGTGCCAGCAGACTACAACTCACAAACACCGGGGAGCTGTTTTTT.

The chain combines TRBV7-2 with TRBJ2-5; D is unclear. CDR1 and CDR2 (germline): SGHTA, FQGNSA. The CDR3 loop spans 13 amino acids. The germline V and J ends were trimmed by 2 bases and 8 bases, with 12 bases remaining between them. The DNA of the CDR3 is TGTGCCAGCAGCTTAAAGCCGGAGATTACCCAGTACTTC. This gives the protein CASSLKPEITQYF.

This clonotype was observed a handful of times. The chain carries TRBV9 and TRBJ2-3; D is undetermined. Germline V lookup: CDR1 SGDLS, CDR2 YYNGEE. This CDR3 is 14 amino acids long. V gave up 0 bases and J gave up 0 bases, with 5 bases separating them. In DNA, the CDR3 is TGTGCCAGCAGCGTAGCTCCTAGCACAGATACGCAGTATTTT. This codes for CASSVAPSTDTQYF.

The chain uses TRBV7-2 and TRBJ2-5, with 13 positions matching TRBD2. This CDR3 contains 16 residues. Trimming took 5 bases from V and 7 from J; bases not matched to a gene: 10. Germline CDR1 and CDR2: SGHTA and FQGNSA. CDR3 coding DNA: TGTGCCAGCAGCCCTGGGACTAGCGGGATGGGTGGGACCCAGTACTTC. This sequence encodes CASSPGTSGMGGTQYF. Using reference TRBV7-2 and TRBJ2-5 for the parts outside the CDR3, the full variable domain is GAGVSQSPSNKVTEKGKDVELRCDPISGHTALYWYRQSLGQGLEFLIYFQGNSAPDKSGLPSDRFSAERTGGSVSTLTIQRTQQEDSAVYLCASSPGTSGMGGTQYFGPGTRLLVL.

A few counts support this clonotype. This rearrangement joins TRBV12-3 or TRBV12-4 to TRBJ2-2; D tentatively fits TRBD1 or TRBD2 (5 bases each). Deletions cut 5 bases from V and 7 bases from J, with 8 bases between. The CDR3 has 12 amino acids. As DNA, the CDR3 is TGTGCCAGCAGTGGGACGAACGGGGAGCTGTTTTTT. Translation gives CASSGTNGELFF.

The rearrangement joins TRBV6-5 to TRBJ1-3; D not resolved. Trimming cost V 2 bases and J 8 bases, with 4 bases left between them. This CDR3 has 11 residues. CDR1 is MNHEY, CDR2 SVGAGI, per germline. CDR3 amino acids: CASSYGHTIYF. In DNA, the CDR3 is TGTGCCAGCAGTTACGGGCACACCATATATTTT.

There are many counts of this clonotype. This chain joins TRBV7-2 and TRBJ2-1; 7 bases are shared with TRBD2. This CDR3 spans 17 amino acids. J was trimmed by 5 bases and V by 4 bases; bases with no gene match: 14. Germline CDR1 reads SGHTA; CDR2 reads FQGNSA. CDR3 amino acids: CASSSSRVAGGHNEQFF. CDR3 bases: TGTGCCAGCAGCTCGTCGAGGGTAGCGGGTGGTCACAATGAGCAGTTCTTC.

The chain is built from TRBV7-3 and TRBJ2-1, with D unclear. CDR3 length: 14 residues. V was trimmed by 5 bases and J by 3 bases, leaving 11 bases between them. Germline-derived CDR1 and CDR2 are SGHTA and FQGTGA. For the CDR3, the DNA is TGTGCCAGCAGCCCGTCCGGTTACTACAATGAGCAGTTCTTC. This translates into CASSPSGYYNEQFF.

The chain joins TRBV10-3 to TRBJ1-1, with D possibly matching TRBD1 (5 bases). Trimming pared 8 bases from V and 4 bases from J, leaving 11 bases between. This CDR3 contains 12 residues. Looked up from germline, CDR1 is ENHRY and CDR2 is SYGVKD. The CDR3 sequence is CAIGRGGTEAFF. The CDR3 region has the DNA TGTGCCATCGGTCGGGGCGGCACTGAAGCTTTCTTT.

This clonotype came up once. The gene calls are TRBV12-3 or TRBV12-4 and TRBJ2-2; 8 bases line up with TRBD2. Unmatched junction bases numbered 4, after V lost 2 bases and J lost 5 bases. The CDR3 is 15 residues long. CDR3 sequence: CASSLTSGLTGELFF. The DNA for the CDR3 is TGTGCCAGCAGTTTAACTAGCGGACTGACCGGGGAGCTGTTTTTT.

The chain has TRBV20-1 and TRBJ1-2; D gene ambiguous. The germline gives CDR1 DFQATT, CDR2 SNEGSKA (reference sequence). This CDR3 has 11 residues. Between the trimmed V and J ends, which lost 6 bases and 4 bases, there was a span of 9 bases. CDR3 protein: CSAPTFYGYTF. CDR3 in DNA: TGCAGTGCACCCACTTTCTATGGCTACACCTTC.

The J gene is TRBJ1-6, the V gene TRBV6-5; 8 positions match TRBD1. Germline CDR1 MNHEY, CDR2 SVGAGI. The trim removed 4 bases at V and 10 bases at J, leaving 9 bases unmatched. This CDR3 has 15 amino acids. The CDR3 is CASSSPGGRGSPLHF. The CDR3 region has the DNA TGTGCCAGCAGTTCGCCAGGGGGCAGGGGGTCACCCCTCCACTTT.

At least ten counts were recorded for this clonotype. The chain combines TRBV5-1 with TRBJ1-1, with 9 bases fitting TRBD1. Germline lookup yields CDR1 SGHRS and CDR2 YFSETQ. V was clipped by 0 bases and J by 1 base; unmatched bases: 1. The CDR3 sequence is 15 residues long. The CDR3 reads CASSLAGQGNTEAFF. The CDR3, as DNA: TGCGCCAGCAGCTTGGCGGGACAGGGGAACACTGAAGCTTTCTTT.

The chain carries TRBV12-3 or TRBV12-4 and TRBJ1-2; 10 positions agree with TRBD1. V was clipped by 6 bases and J by 3 bases; unmatched bases: 19. This CDR3 spans 19 amino acids. CDR3 DNA sequence: TGTGCCAGCAGCCCTCGACAGGGGGCCGTCTCTGCCCCTCACTATGGCTACACCTTC. Residues: CASSPRQGAVSAPHYGYTF.